What follows are 11 T cell receptor beta chains derived from one specimen sequenced in a study of shared clonotypes between healthy human individuals. Assay used: immunoSEQ multiplex PCR; TCRdb lists only in-frame clones, some missing. The sample contains about 2.1 million clones, about 93% of which appear only once. CD45RO-negative cells were positively selected for CCR7, leaving out terminally differentiated effector memory CD45RA+ cells. The sequenced sample consisted of naive CD8+ T cells from PBMCs. Receptors originate from a man between 18 and 35 years old in good health. Some clones in this sample may be carry-over from other donors' samples.

As concerns this clone: This specimen includes other DNA sequences encoding the same CDR3. The genes are TRBV4-3 and TRBJ2-7; possibly TRBD1 for D (6 bases). The CDR3 contains 15 residues. Deletions cut 1 base from V and 0 bases from J, with 10 bases between. CDR1 is LGHNA, CDR2 YSLEER, per germline. In DNA form, the CDR3 reads TGCGCCAGCAGCCAAGGCCAGGGGCACTCCTACGAGCAGTACTTC. Translation gives CASSQGQGHSYEQYF.

As for this clone: This same CDR3 is encoded by further DNA sequences in the sample. The rearrangement uses TRBV5-4 and TRBJ2-7; D gene unclear. The CDR3 contains 12 residues. Germline CDR1 reads SGHNT; CDR2 reads YYREEE (reference sequence). V lost 2 bases and J 0 bases, leaving 3 bases between the germline ends. CDR3 DNA: TGTGCCAGCAGCTTTGACTCCTACGAGCAGTACTTC. Translated, it gives CASSFDSYEQYF.

This clone was counted once. In DNA form, the CDR3 reads TGTGCCAGCAGCTTCACCCCGGGACAGGACCACTACGAGCAGTACTTC. Translating it yields CASSFTPGQDHYEQYF. The chain uses TRBV5-6 and TRBJ2-5, with 8 bases fitting TRBD1. The J call could be wrong; TRBJ2-7 is a better fit for the DNA end. The CDR3 contains 16 residues. CDR1 is SGHDT and CDR2 is YYEEEE in the germline V gene.

The chain couples TRBV5-6 to TRBJ2-3; D is perhaps TRBD1 or TRBD2 (5 bases each). Germline V gives CDR1 SGHDT, CDR2 YYEEEE. CDR3 length: 13 amino acids. V was clipped by 2 bases and J by 11 bases, with 15 bases between them. This CDR3 is CASSLRRERGQYF. CDR3 DNA: TGTGCCAGCAGCTTACGACGGGAAAGGGGGCAGTATTTT.

This chain connects TRBV27 to TRBJ2-7, with D maybe TRBD1 (6 bases). Trimming stripped 3 bases from V and 4 bases from J, with 19 bases between. The CDR3 spans 16 residues. CDR1 is MNHEY and CDR2 is SMNVEV in the germline V gene (reference sequence). The CDR3 region has the DNA TGTGCCAGCAGTTTCGTCGGCCCTCAGGGGCAATACGAGCAGTACTTC. Protein: CASSFVGPQGQYEQYF.

This chain uses TRBV7-6 with TRBJ2-1; no clear D. V was cut by 0 bases and J by 0 bases, with 12 bases left in between. This CDR3 contains 17 residues. The germline gives CDR1 SGHVS, CDR2 FNYEAQ. CDR3 sequence: CASSLAEGRNSYNEQFF. In DNA form, the CDR3 reads TGTGCCAGCAGCTTAGCGGAAGGGCGTAACTCCTACAATGAGCAGTTCTTC.

This clone has only one observation. The chain uses TRBV7-2 and TRBJ2-3, with 12 bases lining up with TRBD2. This CDR3 is 16 amino acids long. CDR1 is SGHTA and CDR2 is FQGNSA in the germline V gene. The trim removed 5 bases at V and 5 bases at J, leaving 8 bases unmatched. The CDR3 DNA reads as TGTGCCAGCAGCCTTTTAGGACTAGCGGGACTAGATACGCAGTATTTT. Translating gives CASSLLGLAGLDTQYF.

The rearrangement uses TRBV14 and TRBJ2-7; the D call may be TRBD1 or TRBD2 (5 bases each). The ends were cut back, 0 bases at V and 3 bases at J, with 12 bases in the middle. The CDR3 spans 15 residues. CDR1 SGHDN and CDR2 FVKESK come from the germline V gene. The CDR3, as DNA: TGTGCCAGCAGCCAAGACTGGGACCCCTTCTACGAGCAGTACTTC. Residues: CASSQDWDPFYEQYF.

The chain couples TRBV12-5 to TRBJ2-1; tentatively, D is TRBD1 (5 bases). The germline V gene encodes CDR1 LGHNT and CDR2 FRNRAP. Trimming took off 5 bases at V and 6 bases at J, with 8 bases between the two ends. CDR3 length: 12 amino acids. Written as DNA, the CDR3 is TGTGCTAGTGGTGTAGGGGTCAATGAGCAGTTCTTC. This sequence encodes CASGVGVNEQFF. Filled out from reference TRBV12-5 and TRBJ2-1, the complete variable domain reads DARVTQTPRHKVTEMGQEVTMRCQPILGHNTVFWYRQTMMQGLELLAYFRNRAPLDDSGMPKDRFSAEMPDATLATLKIQPSEPRDSAVYFCASGVGVNEQFFGPGTRLTVL.

This clone appeared a few times. The V and J genes are TRBV28 and TRBJ1-1; possibly TRBD1 for D (6 bases). Trimming shortened V by 6 bases and J by 1 base, and 12 bases separated the two germline ends. The CDR3 consists of 14 residues. Germline CDR1 reads MDHEN; CDR2 reads SYDVKM. CDR3: CASSSQGWNTEAFF. The CDR3 nucleotides read TGTGCCAGCAGCTCCCAGGGGTGGAACACTGAAGCTTTCTTT.

This clone was observed once. V is TRBV9 and J is TRBJ2-4; D remains unclear. V was cut by 2 bases and J by 0 bases, with 12 bases left in between. Looked up from germline, CDR1 is SGDLS and CDR2 is YYNGEE. The CDR3 consists of 16 residues. CDR3 protein: CASSVHSSSAKNIQYF. Written as DNA, the CDR3 is TGTGCCAGCAGCGTGCATTCATCCTCAGCCAAAAACATTCAGTACTTC. Drawing the rest from reference TRBV9 and TRBJ2-4, the complete variable domain is DSGVTQTPKHLITATGQRVTLRCSPRSGDLSVYWYQQSLDQGLQFLIQYYNGEERAKGNILERFSAQQFPDLHSELNLSSLELGDSALYFCASSVHSSSAKNIQYFGAGTRLSVL.